The entry below gives a single T cell receptor (beta chain) sequence along with its context. No antigen is known for it. Treatment of any kind had been given to no patient before thyroid surgery. This CDR3 has 14 residues. The ends were cut back, 6 bases at V and 6 bases at J, with 15 bases in the middle. In germline, CDR1 is MNHNS, CDR2 SASEGT. The sample comes from a study of metastatic and nonmetastatic thyroid tumors. The wider study: For malignant and benign thyroid patients, tumor or nodule tissue and blood were the sources whose repertoires were compared. Study-level results: Benign nodules were reported to have significantly lower TCR beta diversity than malignant thyroid tumors, in blood and tumor.

Authors' processing steps: Using the CDR3 differences seen across clinicopathological groups, the authors built a distant-metastasis classifier for papillary thyroid cancer, which was meant to discriminate distant-metastatic patients. From the PCR reads, TCRdb re-called clones with MiXCR. The V and J calls reflect TCRdb's pipeline rather than the authors' work. The sample contains some 32,000 clones, around a fifth of which appear only once. Sequenced material: blood. The sequence was collected from a female donor with papillary thyroid cancer or a benign thyroid nodule (not recorded which). Some clones in this sample may be carry-over from other donors' samples. The chain carries TRBV6-1 and TRBJ2-1, with a weak D call TRBD2 (5 bases). The CDR3 here is CASSGERQSNEQFF. CDR3 DNA sequence: TGTGCCAGCAGCGGGGAGAGACAAAGCAATGAGCAGTTCTTC.